A single sample gave rise to the 23 T cell receptor beta chains below, sequenced in a study. One entry per CDR3 protein, called by TCRdb with MiXCR from the 5' RACE reads. Among tens of thousands of distinct CDR3 sequences listed, 20% to 25% were seen once. The sorted Tregs were CD4+CD25+CD127-/low cells. Source material: Tregs sorted from blood. These receptor sequences come from a female donor with breast cancer.

The chain carries TRBV4-2 and TRBJ2-2; tentative D call: TRBD2 (5 bases). The CDR3 is made up of 15 amino acids. V was cut by 0 bases and J by 6 bases, with 11 bases left in between. Germline V lookup: CDR1 LGHNA, CDR2 YNFKEQ. The CDR3 reads CASSQDGEIPGELFF. The CDR3 region has the DNA TGTGCCAGCAGCCAAGACGGGGAGATCCCCGGGGAGCTGTTTTTT.

The chain employs TRBV20-1 and TRBJ2-1; D may correspond to TRBD1 or TRBD2 (5 bases each). The ends were cut back, 7 bases at V and 8 bases at J, with 21 bases in the middle. The CDR3 spans 14 residues. Germline V gives CDR1 DFQATT, CDR2 SNEGSKA (reference sequence). The CDR3 loop is CSVPFQGLAHEQFF. CDR3 in DNA: TGCAGTGTCCCCTTTCAGGGTCTAGCCCATGAGCAGTTCTTC.

This chain links TRBV5-6 with TRBJ2-7; no clear D gene. V was cut by 3 bases and J by 6 bases, with 7 bases left in between. There are 11 residues in the CDR3. Germline CDR1 is SGHDT and CDR2 is YYEEEE. The CDR3 DNA follows: TGTGCCAGCAGCTCCCACAGCGAGCAGTACTTC. It specifies CASSSHSEQYF.

A word on this clonotype: This may come from a read error, since a much larger clone is one base off. The rearrangement uses TRBV5-5 and TRBJ2-1, with TRBD1 matching over 12 bases. Germline CDR1 and CDR2: SGHKS and YYEKEE (reference sequence). This CDR3 contains 14 residues. Here the CDR3 reads CTSSLGTGGYEQFF. In DNA, the CDR3 is TGTACCAGCAGCTTAGGGACAGGGGGCTATGAGCAGTTCTTC.

The chain couples TRBV9 to TRBJ2-1, with D perhaps matching TRBD1 (6 bases). Trimming left V 0 bases short and J 3 bases short, with 10 bases between. CDR1 and CDR2 from the germline V gene are SGDLS and YYNGEE. This CDR3 region has 15 residues. CDR3 sequence reads: CASSVGGDNYNEQFF. As DNA, the CDR3 is TGTGCCAGCAGCGTAGGAGGGGACAACTACAATGAGCAGTTCTTC.

The chain links TRBV7-2 to TRBJ2-7; D call uncertain. This CDR3 contains 12 residues. V lost 2 bases, J lost 5 bases, and 7 bases lay in between. Per the germline V gene, CDR1 is SGHTA and CDR2 is FQGNSA. CDR3 loop: CASSLRLDEQYF. The CDR3 DNA reads as TGTGCCAGCAGCTTAAGGTTGGACGAGCAGTACTTC.

The V gene is TRBV28, the J gene TRBJ2-7; D is ambiguous. V dropped 6 bases and J dropped 0 bases, with 15 bases sitting between them. This CDR3 spans 15 amino acids. Germline CDR1 MDHEN, CDR2 SYDVKM. The CDR3 spells CASRSRLTTSYEQYF. In nucleotides, the CDR3 is TGTGCCAGCAGGTCAAGGCTTACTACCTCCTACGAGCAGTACTTC.

The rearrangement joins TRBV3-1 to TRBJ1-4; the D is unclear. Trimming left V 4 bases short and J 4 bases short, with 16 bases between. The germline CDR1 and CDR2 sequences are LGHDT and YNNKEL (reference sequence). CDR3 length: 16 amino acids. The CDR3 nucleotides are TGTGCCAGCAGCCCCAACCCCGGACGGGATAATGAAAAACTGTTTTTT. This codes for CASSPNPGRDNEKLFF.

This clonotype came up many times. The chain recombines TRBV4-1 with TRBJ2-5; D uncertain. Germline assignment: CDR1 MGHRA and CDR2 YSYEKL. The CDR3 contains 16 residues. The V gene lost 1 base and the J gene lost 0 bases, with 12 bases spanning the gap. As DNA, the CDR3 is TGCGCCAGCAGCCAAGGGAGTTGGACGTACCAAGAGACCCAGTACTTC. It translates to CASSQGSWTYQETQYF.

The chain combines TRBV7-9 with TRBJ2-7; TRBD2 matches at 8 bases. Germline V gives CDR1 SEHNR, CDR2 FQNEAQ (reference sequence). This CDR3 contains 16 residues. V lost 5 bases to trimming and J lost 2 bases; unmatched junction nucleotides: 11. The CDR3 DNA sequence: TGTGCCAGCAGCCTGATCGGGAGGGGGACAACCTACGAGCAGTACTTC. Translated: CASSLIGRGTTYEQYF.

The chain combines TRBV11-2 with TRBJ2-7; 8 nucleotides line up with TRBD1. Looked up from germline, CDR1 is SGHAT and CDR2 is FQNNGV. The CDR3 is 15 residues long. The trim removed 5 bases at V and 4 bases at J, leaving 10 bases unmatched. The CDR3 bases are TGTGCCAGCAGCACCCGAGACAGGGGAGATTACGAGCAGTACTTC. Its translation is CASSTRDRGDYEQYF.

This clonotype has a count of ten or more. This chain joins TRBV6-1 and TRBJ2-1; the match to TRBD2 covers 9 bases. The germline V gene encodes CDR1 MNHNS and CDR2 SASEGT. The V segment lost 7 bases and the J segment 4 bases; nucleotides outside the gene matches: 5. The CDR3 length is 14 residues. This CDR3 is CASTRTSEYNEQFF. The CDR3 nucleotides read TGTGCCAGCACCCGGACTAGCGAGTACAATGAGCAGTTCTTC.

The V call is TRBV15, the J call TRBJ2-2; D gene ambiguous. The germline gives CDR1 LNHNV, CDR2 YYDKDF (reference sequence). Trimming took 1 base from V and 7 from J, leaving 4 bases between them. The CDR3 runs 12 residues. The CDR3 is CATSRGVGELFF. The CDR3 nucleotides are TGTGCCACCAGCAGAGGGGTCGGGGAGCTGTTTTTT.

In this sample, this clonotype turned up a few times. A much larger clone differs by one base, so this may be a read error. The chain has TRBV7-8 and TRBJ2-7; D not resolved. Germline V gene data show CDR1 as SGHVS and CDR2 as FQNEAQ. The CDR3 is 15 residues long. The CDR3 here is CAGSLAPSWAGEQYF. In nucleotides, the CDR3 is TGTGCCGGCAGCTTAGCCCCGAGCTGGGCAGGCGAGCAGTACTTC.

V gene TRBV27 combines with J gene TRBJ2-3; TRBD2 agrees at 14 bases. The germline V gene has CDR1 MNHEY and CDR2 SMNVEV (reference sequence). This CDR3 comprises 18 residues. Trimming at V came to 5 bases and at J to 6 bases, leaving 13 bases not matched to a gene. The CDR3 loop is CASSPKNRLAGGPDTQYF. For the CDR3, the DNA is TGTGCCAGCAGTCCGAAAAATCGACTAGCGGGAGGGCCCGATACGCAGTATTTT.

This clonotype was seen many times. The chain carries TRBV6-5 and TRBJ2-7, with 7 nucleotides matching TRBD2. The CDR3 covers 13 residues. Germline V gives CDR1 MNHEY, CDR2 SVGAGI. V trimming: 10 bases; J trimming: 5 bases; junction bases outside the gene matches: 11. The CDR3 bases are TGTGCCACCACCGGGGGGAGTGGCGACGAGCAGTACTTC. Translating it yields CATTGGSGDEQYF.

This clonotype has at least ten counts. The chain couples TRBV6-1 to TRBJ2-7; D is perhaps TRBD1 (6 bases). V gave up 3 bases and J gave up 2 bases, with 14 bases separating them. CDR3 length: 15 amino acids. Germline V gives CDR1 MNHNS, CDR2 SASEGT. The CDR3 DNA follows: TGTGCCAGCAGTGAGGGGGCCGGCCCGACCTACGAGCAGTACTTC. Translation: CASSEGAGPTYEQYF.

This clonotype showed up many times. Compared with germline, one end of the junction differs, possibly owing to a read error. The CDR3 reads CATSRPGVSEPTF. CDR3 bases: TGTGCCACCAGCAGACCCGGGGTTAGCGAGCCGACATTT. The genes are TRBV15 and TRBJ1-4, with D unclear. The CDR3 spans 13 residues. The V gene's germline CDR1 is LNHNV and CDR2 YYDKDF (reference sequence).

The chain combines TRBV4-1 with TRBJ2-2, with D possibly being TRBD2 (6 bases). The CDR3 extends over 15 amino acids. Germline assignment: CDR1 MGHRA and CDR2 YSYEKL. V lost 1 base and J lost 7, with 13 bases in between. The CDR3 loop is CASSQVSGVVGELFF. CDR3 bases: TGCGCCAGCAGCCAAGTATCGGGAGTCGTCGGGGAGCTGTTTTTT.

Of note for this clonotype: A read error may produce the germline difference seen at one junction end. CDR3 nucleotide sequence: TGTGCCAGCGGCGTAGCGGGGGGGGGCCCCACAGATGCGCAGTATTTT. Protein product: CASGVAGGGPTDAQYF. This rearrangement joins TRBV9 to TRBJ2-3; 11 bases align to TRBD2. The CDR3 contains 16 residues. The germline V gene encodes CDR1 SGDLS and CDR2 YYNGEE.

The rearrangement joins TRBV4-3 to TRBJ2-7; D is unresolved. The CDR3 contains 15 residues. Looked up from germline, CDR1 is LGHNA and CDR2 is YSLEER. Trimming removed 0 bases at V and 6 bases at J, with 15 bases between. This CDR3 reads CASSQDVSRLGEQYF. The CDR3 DNA follows: TGCGCCAGCAGCCAAGATGTCTCCCGGTTGGGCGAGCAGTACTTC.

The table lists this clonotype with many counts. Here the CDR3 reads CASSPADYGYTF. CDR3 DNA: TGTGCCAGCAGCCCGGCAGACTATGGCTACACCTTC. The rearrangement joins TRBV12-3 or TRBV12-4 to TRBJ1-2; D is unclear. Between the trimmed V and J ends, which lost 6 bases and 3 bases, there was a span of 8 bases. The CDR3 spans 12 residues.

Concerning this clonotype: It may be a read error: a sequence one base away is much more abundant. V gene TRBV18 combines with J gene TRBJ1-1, with 9 bases that match TRBD1. The V gene end was trimmed by 4 bases and the J gene end by 3 bases; junction bases not matched to a gene: 6. Germline values: CDR1 KGHSH, CDR2 LQKENI. The CDR3 extends over 15 amino acids. This CDR3 reads CASSLQGALHTEAFF. The CDR3, as DNA: TGTGCCAGCTCACTACAGGGGGCCCTACACACTGAAGCTTTCTTT.